This paragraph covers one T cell receptor (beta chain) sequence. What it binds is unknown. The entry originates in a study of OX40 agonist ivuxolimab in advanced cancers. As for the study in general: Ivuxolimab, an agonistic anti-OX40 (CD134) antibody, was given to patients. Partial responses were achieved by three patients, one with hepatocellular carcinoma and two with cutaneous melanoma.

Trimming cost V 2 bases and J 4 bases, with 11 bases left between them. The CDR3 spans 14 residues. Germline lookup yields CDR1 LGHNT and CDR2 FRNRAP. The study's findings and limits: At 0.1 to 3.0 mg/kg, clonal expansion of CD4+ and CD8+ blood T cells had occurred by week 6.

Sequenced by immunoSEQ multiplex PCR; TCRdb stores in-frame clones only, minus some. The sample includes 75,000 to 95,000 clones, approximately 85% of them seen just once. The source material was CD4+ or CD8+ T cells sorted from blood, sampled in a trial of the OX40 agonist ivuxolimab. The chain is built from TRBV12-5 and TRBJ1-2; D is perhaps TRBD1 (5 bases). This sequence was found in an adult with an advanced solid tumor such as melanoma, head and neck, liver or kidney cancer. CDR3 coding DNA: TGTGCTAGTGGTTTGATCGGGGGGAGCTATGGCTACACCTTC. Its translation: CASGLIGGSYGYTF.